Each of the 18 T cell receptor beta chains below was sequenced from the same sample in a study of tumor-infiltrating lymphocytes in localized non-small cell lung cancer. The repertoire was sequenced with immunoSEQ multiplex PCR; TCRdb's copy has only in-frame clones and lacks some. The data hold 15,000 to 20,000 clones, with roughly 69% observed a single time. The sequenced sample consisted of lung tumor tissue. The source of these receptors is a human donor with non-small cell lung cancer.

This chain's CDR3 is CSAERLRSYNEQFF. As DNA, the CDR3 is TGCAGCGCTGAGCGGTTACGCTCCTACAATGAGCAGTTCTTC. The chain employs TRBV29-1 and TRBJ2-1; D is possibly TRBD2 (5 bases). Between the trimmed V and J ends, which lost 7 bases and 0 bases, there was a span of 13 bases. Per the germline V gene, CDR1 is SQVTM and CDR2 is ANQGSEA. CDR3 length: 14 residues.

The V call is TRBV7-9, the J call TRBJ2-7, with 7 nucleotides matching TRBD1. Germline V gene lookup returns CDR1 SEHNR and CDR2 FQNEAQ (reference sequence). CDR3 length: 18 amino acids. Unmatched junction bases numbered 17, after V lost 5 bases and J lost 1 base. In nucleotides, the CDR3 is TGTGCCAGCAGCCGTGCCAGATCCGGGGACAGCGTTTCCTACGAGCAGTACTTC. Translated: CASSRARSGDSVSYEQYF.

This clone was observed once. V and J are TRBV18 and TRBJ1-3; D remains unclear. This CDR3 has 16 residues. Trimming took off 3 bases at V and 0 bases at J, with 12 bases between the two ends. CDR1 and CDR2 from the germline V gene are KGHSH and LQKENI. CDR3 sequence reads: CASSPFPPTSGNTIYF. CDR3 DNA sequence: TGTGCCAGCTCACCTTTTCCCCCGACCTCTGGAAACACCATATATTTT.

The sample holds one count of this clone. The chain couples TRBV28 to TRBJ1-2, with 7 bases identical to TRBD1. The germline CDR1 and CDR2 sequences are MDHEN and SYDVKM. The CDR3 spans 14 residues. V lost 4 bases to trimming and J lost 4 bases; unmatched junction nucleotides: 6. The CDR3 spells CASSSGGGSYGYTF. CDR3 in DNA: TGTGCCAGCAGTTCAGGGGGGGGGTCCTATGGCTACACCTTC.

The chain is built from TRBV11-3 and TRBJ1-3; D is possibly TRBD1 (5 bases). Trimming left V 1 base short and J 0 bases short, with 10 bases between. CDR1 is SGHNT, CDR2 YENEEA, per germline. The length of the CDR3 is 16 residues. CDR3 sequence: CASSLGTPFSGNTIYF. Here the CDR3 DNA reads TGTGCCAGCAGCTTAGGGACACCCTTCTCTGGAAACACCATATATTTT.

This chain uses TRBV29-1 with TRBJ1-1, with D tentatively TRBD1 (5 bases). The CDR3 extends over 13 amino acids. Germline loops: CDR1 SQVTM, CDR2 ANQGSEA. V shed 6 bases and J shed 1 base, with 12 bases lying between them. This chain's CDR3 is CSVRRTPNTEAFF. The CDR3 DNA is TGCAGCGTGCGGCGGACACCGAACACTGAAGCTTTCTTT.

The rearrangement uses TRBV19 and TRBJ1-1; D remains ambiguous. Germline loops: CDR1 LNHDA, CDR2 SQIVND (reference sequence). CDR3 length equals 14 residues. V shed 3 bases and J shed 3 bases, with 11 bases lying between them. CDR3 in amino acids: CASSIRDVDTEAFF. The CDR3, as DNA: TGTGCCAGTAGTATTAGGGATGTGGACACTGAAGCTTTCTTT.

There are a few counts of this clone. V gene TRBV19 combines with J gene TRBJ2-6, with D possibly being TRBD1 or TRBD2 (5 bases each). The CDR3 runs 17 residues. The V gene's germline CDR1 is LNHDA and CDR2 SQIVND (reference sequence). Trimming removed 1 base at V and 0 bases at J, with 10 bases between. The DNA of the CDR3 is TGTGCCAGTAGTATAGTAGGGACCGGCTCTGGGGCCAACGTCCTGACTTTC. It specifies CASSIVGTGSGANVLTF.

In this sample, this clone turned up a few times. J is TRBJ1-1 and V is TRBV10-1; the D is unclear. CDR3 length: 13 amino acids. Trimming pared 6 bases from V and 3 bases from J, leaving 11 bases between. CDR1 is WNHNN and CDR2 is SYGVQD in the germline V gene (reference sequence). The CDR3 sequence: CASSGSGYTEAFF. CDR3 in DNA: TGCGCCAGCAGCGGGTCCGGGTACACTGAAGCTTTCTTT.

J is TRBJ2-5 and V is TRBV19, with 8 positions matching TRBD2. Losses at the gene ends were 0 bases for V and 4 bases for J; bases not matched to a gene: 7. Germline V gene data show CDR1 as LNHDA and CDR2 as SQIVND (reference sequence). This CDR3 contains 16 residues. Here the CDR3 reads CASSIDGERGRETQYF. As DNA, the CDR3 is TGTGCCAGTAGTATAGATGGGGAGCGGGGGCGAGAGACCCAGTACTTC.

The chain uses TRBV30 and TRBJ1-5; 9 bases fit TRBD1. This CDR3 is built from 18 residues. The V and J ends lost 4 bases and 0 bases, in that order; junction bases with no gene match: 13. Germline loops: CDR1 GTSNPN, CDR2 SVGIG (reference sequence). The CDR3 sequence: CAWTPKGQGTYSNQPQHF. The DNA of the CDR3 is TGTGCCTGGACTCCCAAAGGACAGGGGACTTATAGCAATCAGCCCCAGCATTTT.

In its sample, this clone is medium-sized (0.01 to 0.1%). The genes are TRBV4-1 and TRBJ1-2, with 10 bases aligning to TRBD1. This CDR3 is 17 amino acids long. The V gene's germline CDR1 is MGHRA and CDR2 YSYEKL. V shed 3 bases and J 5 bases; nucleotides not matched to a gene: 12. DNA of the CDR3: TGCGCCAGCAGCCACGAATCGAGACAGGGGGCAGGTTATGGCTACACCTTC. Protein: CASSHESRQGAGYGYTF.

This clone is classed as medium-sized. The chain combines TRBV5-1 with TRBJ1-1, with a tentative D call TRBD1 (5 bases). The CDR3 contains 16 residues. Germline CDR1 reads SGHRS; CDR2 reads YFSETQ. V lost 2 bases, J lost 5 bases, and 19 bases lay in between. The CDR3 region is CASSFREGGARTEAFF. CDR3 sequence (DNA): TGCGCCAGCAGCTTTAGAGAAGGAGGGGCCCGAACTGAAGCTTTCTTT.

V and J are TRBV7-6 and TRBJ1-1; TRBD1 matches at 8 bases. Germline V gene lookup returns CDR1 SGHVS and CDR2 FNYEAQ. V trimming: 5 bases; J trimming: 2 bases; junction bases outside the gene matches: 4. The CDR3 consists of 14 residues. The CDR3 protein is CASSGTGVNTEAFF. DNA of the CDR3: TGTGCCAGCAGCGGGACAGGAGTTAACACTGAAGCTTTCTTT.

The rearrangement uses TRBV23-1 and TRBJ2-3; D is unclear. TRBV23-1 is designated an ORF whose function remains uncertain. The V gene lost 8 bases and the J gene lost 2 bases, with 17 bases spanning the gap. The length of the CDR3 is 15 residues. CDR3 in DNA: TGCGCCAGCGTTTCAGGAATTCCACCCACAGATACGCAGTATTTT. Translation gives CASVSGIPPTDTQYF.

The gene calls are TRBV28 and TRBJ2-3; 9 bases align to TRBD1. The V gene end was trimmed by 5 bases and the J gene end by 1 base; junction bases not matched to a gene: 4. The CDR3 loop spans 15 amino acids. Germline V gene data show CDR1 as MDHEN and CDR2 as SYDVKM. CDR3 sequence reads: CASSTRTGGTDTQYF. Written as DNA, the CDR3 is TGTGCCAGCAGTACCCGGACAGGGGGCACAGATACGCAGTATTTT.

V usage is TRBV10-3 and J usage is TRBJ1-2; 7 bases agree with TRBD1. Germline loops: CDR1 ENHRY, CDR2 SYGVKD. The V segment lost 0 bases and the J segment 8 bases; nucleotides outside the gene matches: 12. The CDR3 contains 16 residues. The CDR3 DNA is TGTGCCATCAGTGAGTCCGACAGGGTGGTTGGAGGGGGCTACACCTTC. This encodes CAISESDRVVGGGYTF.

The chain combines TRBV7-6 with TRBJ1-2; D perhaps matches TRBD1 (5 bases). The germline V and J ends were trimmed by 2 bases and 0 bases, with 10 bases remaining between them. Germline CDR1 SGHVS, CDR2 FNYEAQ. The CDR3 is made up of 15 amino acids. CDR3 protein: CASSLTAGTNYGYTF. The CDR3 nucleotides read TGTGCCAGCAGCTTAACGGCAGGGACTAACTATGGCTACACCTTC. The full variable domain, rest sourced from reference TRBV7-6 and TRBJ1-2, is GAGVSQSPRYKVTKRGQDVALRCDPISGHVSLYWYRQALGQGPEFLTYFNYEAQQDKSGLPNDRFSAERPEGSISTLTIQRTEQRDSAMYRCASSLTAGTNYGYTFGSGTRLTVV.